Judged by abundance, the clone carrying this TCR beta chain is large. Its antigen remains unknown. The V gene lost 5 bases and the J gene lost 3 bases, with 13 bases spanning the gap. The CDR3 runs to 14 residues. Germline V gene data show CDR1 as MDHEN and CDR2 as SYDVKM. TCRdb's table, derived via immunoSEQ multiplex PCR, lists solely in-frame clones and lacks some. The table has almost 5,500 clones, 50% to 60% seen once. This entry belongs to a study of coeliac disease. Across the whole study: High-resolution HLA typing was lacking; TRBV7-2 bias was queried instead.

Overall study findings and caveats: Lower clonality than controls marked TRB and TRG repertoires from active celiac intraepithelial and lamina propria samples.

The TCR comes from a woman aged 25 to 45 with active celiac disease. Sequencing was carried out using intraepithelial lymphocytes from the gut. The rearrangement joins TRBV28 to TRBJ1-2; no clear D. The CDR3 region has the DNA TGTGCCAGCAGTGACCGAGGGCGGCACTATGGCTACACCTTC. Translation gives CASSDRGRHYGYTF.